This T cell receptor (beta chain) was captured by sequencing in a study of PD-1 blockade in mismatch repair-deficient tumors. Study-wide background: Patients had approximately 13 mismatch repair-deficient cancer types and were previously treated and progressing.

Every patient had mismatch repair deficiency by PCR or immunohistochemistry. There are 17 residues in the CDR3. J gave up 7 bases and V 0 bases, and 14 bases lay outside the gene matches. Germline-derived CDR1 and CDR2 are SGHVS and FQNEAQ. Details on this clone: The target antigen is unknown.

Study-level points and caveats: After pembrolizumab, tumor-resident clones rose rapidly, then generally contracted before radiologic responses.

Data came from immunoSEQ multiplex PCR; TCRdb stores just in-frame clones and leaves some out. The table lists over 30,000 clones, less than 90% of them singletons. The sample was PBMCs, taken around 6 weeks after starting pembrolizumab. This sequence was found in an adult with mismatch repair-deficient cancer. The chain recombines TRBV7-8 with TRBJ1-2; 7 bases align to TRBD1. The CDR3, as DNA: TGTGCCAGCAGCTTAGCGATAGGGGGCCCGGGGCGGTCTGGCTACACCTTC. Its protein product is CASSLAIGGPGRSGYTF. The full variable domain, rest sourced from reference TRBV7-8 and TRBJ1-2, is GAGVSQSPRYKVAKRGQDVALRCDPISGHVSLFWYQQALGQGPEFLTYFQNEAQLDKSGLPSDRFFAERPEGSVSTLKIQRTQQEDSAVYLCASSLAIGGPGRSGYTFGSGTRLTVV.